This T cell receptor (beta chain) was identified during a study of shared clonotypes between healthy human individuals. Each subset's genomic DNA was shared equally among a number of immunoSEQ plates. Profiled with immunoSEQ multiplex PCR; TCRdb holds only in-frame clones, not every one. Among about 1 million clones listed, about 75% were seen once. This clone was counted between two and nine times. The CDR3 has 13 amino acids. V was cut by 5 bases and J by 4 bases, with 11 bases left in between. Germline V lookup: CDR1 LNHDA, CDR2 SQIVND (reference sequence). Healthy adults negative for HIV, lacking recent acute infections or vaccinations, served as donors. In the CD4+ fraction, cells were divided into CD45RA+ naive and CD45RA-negative memory subsets.

The rearrangement joins TRBV19 to TRBJ1-2, with D tentatively TRBD1 (5 bases). The source material was memory CD4+ T cells sorted from blood. This sample's subset: CD45RA-negative fraction. This sequence was found in a man aged 18 to 29 in good health. DNA for the CDR3: TGTGCCAGTAGTCAGGGCGTCGGCTATGGCTACACCTTC. Protein sequence: CASSQGVGYGYTF.